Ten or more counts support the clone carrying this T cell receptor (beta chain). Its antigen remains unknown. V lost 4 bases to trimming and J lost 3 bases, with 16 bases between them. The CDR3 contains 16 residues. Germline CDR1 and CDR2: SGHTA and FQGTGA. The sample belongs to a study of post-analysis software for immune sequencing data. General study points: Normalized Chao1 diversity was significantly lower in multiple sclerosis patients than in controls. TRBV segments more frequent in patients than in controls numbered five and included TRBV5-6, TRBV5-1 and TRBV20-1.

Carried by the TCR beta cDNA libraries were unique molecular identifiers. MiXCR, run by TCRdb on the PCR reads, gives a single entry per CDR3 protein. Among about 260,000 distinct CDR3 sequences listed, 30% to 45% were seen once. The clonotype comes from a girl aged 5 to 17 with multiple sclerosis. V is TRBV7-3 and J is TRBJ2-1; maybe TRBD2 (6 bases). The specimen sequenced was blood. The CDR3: CASSSHSSALYNEQFF. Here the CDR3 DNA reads TGTGCCAGCAGCTCTCATTCTAGCGCGCTCTACAATGAGCAGTTCTTC.